This T cell receptor (beta chain) was identified during a study of OX40 agonist ivuxolimab in advanced cancers. About the study as a whole: Ivuxolimab, which targeted the costimulatory receptor OX40 (CD134), was an agonistic, fully human IgG2 monoclonal antibody. Intravenous ivuxolimab was administered to patients every 2 weeks at six dose levels: 0.01, 0.1, 0.3, 1.5, 3 and 10 mg/kg. Of the roughly 52 dose-escalation patients, hepatocellular carcinoma was present in about 20, melanoma in around 15, renal cell carcinoma in 9 and head and neck cancer in 9. A male proportion of around 83% and a mean age of 60 years, ranging from 23 to 79, were recorded for the dose-escalation cohort. Prior anti-PD-1, anti-PD-L1 or anti-CTLA-4 therapy was permitted, and about 40% of dose-escalation patients had received checkpoint inhibitors. Partial responses occurred in three dose-escalation patients: two with cutaneous melanoma and one with hepatocellular carcinoma. The point of sequencing TCRbeta in the periphery was to test whether ivuxolimab changed TCR sequence diversity and drove clonal T-cell expansion. The paper describes the monotherapy dose-escalation part (N of about 54 patients) of the phase I trial of ivuxolimab.

Overall results and qualifications from the work: Which antigens the clonally expanded peripheral T cells were specific for was not determined. Partial responders in the 0.1-3.0 mg/kg groups had among the lowest normalized peripheral clonal expansion, especially among CD8+ T cells. On average, CD8+ T cells showed more expanded clones than CD4+ T cells after ivuxolimab. Low levels of normalized T-cell clonal expansion were also seen in some patients who did not respond. Clonal expansion of both CD4+ and CD8+ blood T cells was observed from baseline to week 6 at doses 0.1 to 3.0 mg/kg.

Concerning this clone itself: The target of this receptor is not known. No per-base quality is available; no much larger clone lies one base away.

The CDR3, from cysteine to phenylalanine, totals 11 residues. Left in the record is the CDR3 DNA by itself, 33 bases read in frame from the first base. V sheds 2 bases and J sheds 6 bases, leaving 1 base between their ends. For CDR1 and CDR2, the germline V gene lists LGHNT and FRNRAP. For sequencing of the TCRbeta CDR3 region, genomic DNA was extracted from the sorted cells. The immunoSEQ Assay was used to sequence the TCRbeta CDR3 regions. Sourced from immuneACCESS, this table was stored by TCRdb with only in-frame sequences that have V and J called. A share of the clones is absent; for the studies checked, an unresolved V gene accounts for under half, and the remainder has no known explanation. The sample table lists under 75,000 clones, 85% to 90% of them with a count of one. The top ten constitute about 0.8% of the sample. The trial excluded patients who had a history of autoimmune disease or who were on systemic immunosuppression. Peripheral blood for TCR sequencing was drawn from every dose cohort at baseline, at cycle 4 day 1 and at cycle 7 day 1. The samples were taken from a phase I, first-in-human, multicenter, open-label dose-escalation trial of ivuxolimab. Adults with locally advanced or metastatic head and neck squamous cell, hepatocellular, melanoma or renal cell carcinoma were enrolled in the trial. CD4+ and CD8+ T cells were sorted separately from peripheral blood before TCR sequencing.

The sequence derives from an adult with an advanced solid tumor such as melanoma, head and neck, liver or kidney cancer. This chain joins TRBV12-5 to TRBJ2-2; no D gene can be assigned with confidence. This specimen consisted of CD4+ or CD8+ T cells sorted from blood, obtained in a trial of the OX40 agonist ivuxolimab. Read as DNA, the sequence is TGTGCTAGTGGTTTGTCCGGGGAGCTGTTTTTT. Its protein is CASGLSGELFF. When the CDR3 is completed using the reference TRBV12-5 and TRBJ2-2 genes on either side, the full variable domain is DARVTQTPRHKVTEMGQEVTMRCQPILGHNTVFWYRQTMMQGLELLAYFRNRAPLDDSGMPKDRFSAEMPDATLATLKIQPSEPRDSAVYFCASGLSGELFFGEGSRLTVL.